Each of the 24 T cell receptor beta chains below was sequenced from the same sample in a study of CD8 T cells in ankylosing spondylitis. Whole-study results and caveats: Roughly eight highly homologous variants made up a TCR beta motif that seemed to typify ankylosing spondylitis blood.

TCRdb itself ran the 5' RACE reads through MiXCR, one entry per CDR3 protein. The repertoire holds around 890,000 distinct CDR3 sequences, with approximately 12% as singletons. These receptors are not linked to any known antigen. The specimen sequenced was blood, either unsorted or a sorted T cell fraction (not recorded which). The source of these receptors is a male donor with ankylosing spondylitis.

The rearrangement joins TRBV29-1 to TRBJ2-2; 9 nucleotides line up with TRBD1. V was pared by 6 bases and J by 9 bases, with 8 bases of the junction left unmatched. The CDR3 length is 13 residues. Germline V CDR1 and CDR2: SQVTM, ANQGSEA. The CDR3 protein is CSVRDRDKWELFF. Here the CDR3 DNA reads TGCAGCGTGCGGGACAGGGACAAGTGGGAGCTGTTTTTT.

This chain links TRBV5-1 with TRBJ1-5; D gene ambiguous. Deletions cut 4 bases from V and 2 bases from J, with 13 bases between. The CDR3 sequence is 15 residues long. Per the germline V gene, CDR1 is SGHRS and CDR2 is YFSETQ. CDR3 bases: TGCGCCAGCAGCGCCCTAGGTCTAGGCAATCAGCCCCAGCATTTT. Its translation: CASSALGLGNQPQHF.

This clonotype showed up just a few times. The CDR3 loop is CAISEWVVGKKSPLHF. Here the CDR3 DNA reads TGTGCCATCAGTGAGTGGGTGGTGGGAAAAAAATCACCCCTCCACTTT. The chain carries TRBV10-3 and TRBJ1-6; D not resolved. Germline loops: CDR1 ENHRY, CDR2 SYGVKD. The CDR3 totals 16 residues. Trimming cost V 1 base and J 10 bases, with 17 bases left between them.

A few counts support this clonotype. This chain links TRBV9 with TRBJ1-1; TRBD1 aligns across 9 bases. CDR3 length equals 17 residues. From germline, CDR1 is SGDLS and CDR2 YYNGEE. V trimming: 3 bases; J trimming: 5 bases; junction bases outside the gene matches: 14. This chain's CDR3 is CASSASLQTGGKTEAFF. The DNA of the CDR3 is TGTGCCAGCAGCGCTTCCCTACAGACAGGGGGAAAGACTGAAGCTTTCTTT. The full variable domain, with the rest looked up from reference TRBV9 and TRBJ1-1, is DSGVTQTPKHLITATGQRVTLRCSPRSGDLSVYWYQQSLDQGLQFLIQYYNGEERAKGNILERFSAQQFPDLHSELNLSSLELGDSALYFCASSASLQTGGKTEAFFGQGTRLTVV.

The V gene is TRBV27, the J gene TRBJ2-7; 8 positions match TRBD2. The CDR3 totals 14 residues. V was clipped by 0 bases and J by 10 bases; unmatched bases: 8. CDR1 is MNHEY and CDR2 is SMNVEV in the germline V gene (reference sequence). CDR3 sequence (DNA): TGTGCCAGCAGTTTATCGCGCCACGGGGGGGCCCAGTACTTC. Its translation: CASSLSRHGGAQYF.

The rearrangement links TRBV5-1 to TRBJ1-1; D is unresolved. V shed 5 bases and J shed 3 bases, with 17 bases lying between them. The germline gives CDR1 SGHRS, CDR2 YFSETQ. This CDR3 region has 15 residues. The CDR3 is CASRVGDGGYTEAFF. In DNA form, the CDR3 reads TGCGCCAGCAGGGTGGGCGACGGAGGCTACACTGAAGCTTTCTTT.

This rearrangement joins TRBV4-3 to TRBJ2-1; D might be TRBD1 (5 bases). This CDR3 is built from 14 residues. Germline values: CDR1 LGHNA, CDR2 YSLEER. Trimming stripped 0 bases from V and 10 bases from J, with 13 bases between. The CDR3 spells CASSQDPGALEQFF. DNA for the CDR3: TGCGCCAGCAGCCAAGATCCTGGGGCGTTAGAGCAGTTCTTC.

CDR3 nucleotide sequence: TGTGCCAGCACCCGGAGGGTCCAAGAGACCCAGTACTTC. This sequence encodes CASTRRVQETQYF. V is TRBV5-5 and J is TRBJ2-5, with TRBD2 as a possible D gene (6 bases). This CDR3 contains 13 residues. Per germline, CDR1 SGHKS and CDR2 YYEKEE (reference sequence). The V and J ends lost 6 bases and 1 base respectively, with 10 bases between them.

The chain links TRBV4-2 to TRBJ1-4; 7 bases line up with TRBD1. The germline V gene has CDR1 LGHNA and CDR2 YNFKEQ. V dropped 1 base and J dropped 3; count of bases not matched to a gene: 8. This CDR3 is built from 17 residues. The CDR3 sequence is CASSQVDEGTANEKLFF. The CDR3 DNA sequence: TGTGCCAGCAGCCAAGTTGACGAAGGGACAGCTAATGAAAAACTGTTTTTT.

The rearrangement links TRBV7-2 to TRBJ2-1; 7 bases agree with TRBD2. The junction had 7 bases not matched to a gene; V was cut back by 5 bases and J by 3 bases. The CDR3 is 15 residues long. CDR1 and CDR2 from the germline V gene are SGHTA and FQGNSA. CDR3 residues: CASSPSSGVYNEQFF. For the CDR3, the DNA is TGTGCCAGCAGCCCCTCGAGCGGGGTCTACAATGAGCAGTTCTTC.

Only a few counts were recorded for this clonotype. V and J are TRBV7-2 and TRBJ2-7, with D tentatively TRBD1 (6 bases). CDR1 and CDR2 (germline): SGHTA, FQGNSA. Deletions cut 2 bases from V and 2 bases from J, with 19 bases between. The CDR3 extends over 17 amino acids. CDR3 coding DNA: TGTGCCAGCAGCTTAACGGGGTCGAGGACAGCCACCTACGAGCAGTACTTC. As protein: CASSLTGSRTATYEQYF.

This chain uses TRBV9 with TRBJ2-1, with 8 bases aligning to TRBD2. Per germline, CDR1 SGDLS and CDR2 YYNGEE. Trimming cost V 4 bases and J 7 bases; bases outside gene matches: 10. The CDR3 spans 15 residues. CDR3 amino acids: CASSRGATSANEQFF. The CDR3 nucleotides read TGTGCCAGCAGCCGAGGGGCGACTAGCGCAAATGAGCAGTTCTTC.

This chain uses TRBV5-1 with TRBJ1-4, with D tentatively TRBD1 (6 bases). V was cut by 8 bases and J by 1 base, with 9 bases left in between. The length of the CDR3 is 13 residues. The V gene's germline CDR1 is SGHRS and CDR2 YFSETQ. CDR3 DNA: TGCGCCAGTAGGACAGTAACTAATGAAAAACTGTTTTTT. Translating gives CASRTVTNEKLFF.

Many counts were recorded for this clonotype. The V gene is TRBV20-1, the J gene TRBJ2-5; D not certain. The CDR3 has 10 residues. V was cut by 5 bases and J by 5 bases, with 6 bases left in between. Per germline, CDR1 DFQATT and CDR2 SNEGSKA (reference sequence). CDR3 sequence (DNA): TGCAGTGCTCTTAGGGAGACCCAGTACTTC. Protein: CSALRETQYF.

This clonotype was seen a few times. V is TRBV10-3 and J is TRBJ1-2; D uncertain. The CDR3 spans 13 residues. Germline V gene data show CDR1 as ENHRY and CDR2 as SYGVKD. Deletions cut 3 bases from V and 2 bases from J, with 7 bases between. This CDR3 reads CAISDTNNYGYTF. The CDR3 nucleotides read TGTGCCATCAGTGACACAAACAACTATGGCTACACCTTC.

This clonotype came up a few times. The chain carries TRBV28 and TRBJ1-5, with a weak D call TRBD1 (5 bases). In germline, CDR1 is MDHEN, CDR2 SYDVKM. The CDR3 length is 18 residues. The ends were cut back, 6 bases at V and 0 bases at J, with 21 bases in the middle. CDR3 protein: CASSEIQDRQYSNQPQHF. CDR3 coding DNA: TGTGCCAGCAGCGAAATCCAAGACAGACAGTATAGCAATCAGCCCCAGCATTTT.

The chain combines TRBV6-5 with TRBJ2-3; D may be TRBD1 (6 bases). Germline V CDR1 and CDR2: MNHEY, SVGAGI. The CDR3 length is 14 residues. The germline V and J ends were trimmed by 4 bases and 2 bases, with 10 bases remaining between them. The CDR3 region has the DNA TGTGCCAGCAGTTCCCGGACAGTCACAGATACGCAGTATTTT. The encoded protein is CASSSRTVTDTQYF.

There are a few counts of this clonotype. V is TRBV10-3 and J is TRBJ2-7, with a weak D call TRBD2 (5 bases). The V gene's germline CDR1 is ENHRY and CDR2 SYGVKD. The CDR3 has 14 residues. Trimming shortened V by 6 bases and J by 5 bases, and 17 bases separated the two germline ends. The CDR3 spells CAIRTGSGWDEQYF. The CDR3 nucleotides are TGTGCCATCAGGACGGGGAGCGGTTGGGACGAGCAGTACTTC.

The chain joins TRBV10-2 to TRBJ2-2; D may be TRBD2 (6 bases). Trimming took 9 bases from V and 6 from J, leaving 17 bases between them. Per germline, CDR1 WSHSY and CDR2 SAAADI. The CDR3 is made up of 14 amino acids. The CDR3 loop is CARSEGPGAGELFF. As DNA, the CDR3 is TGCGCCAGGAGCGAGGGGCCGGGGGCCGGGGAGCTGTTTTTT.

On this clonotype: The germline gene is not matched at one end of the junction; a read error may be the cause. This rearrangement joins TRBV20-1 to TRBJ2-4; 7 bases fit TRBD2. The CDR3 sequence is 19 residues long. Germline CDR1 is DFQATT and CDR2 is SNEGSKA (reference sequence). CDR3 sequence (DNA): TGCTGTGCCCCATCCCCAACTCGGGAGGCTCTTACTGCCAAAAACATTCAGTACTTC. It codes for CCAPSPTREALTAKNIQYF.

The chain joins TRBV7-2 to TRBJ2-3, with TRBD2 matching 8 bases. The CDR3 spans 16 residues. The V gene end was trimmed by 5 bases and the J gene end by 5 bases; junction bases not matched to a gene: 12. Germline-derived CDR1 and CDR2 are SGHTA and FQGNSA. CDR3: CASSLLDGLAGDTQYF. CDR3 DNA: TGTGCCAGCAGCCTTCTCGACGGGCTAGCGGGAGATACGCAGTATTTT.

This clonotype was detected ten times or more. J is TRBJ2-7 and V is TRBV5-1; maybe TRBD2 (6 bases). From germline, CDR1 is SGHRS and CDR2 YFSETQ. The V end lost 8 bases, the J end lost 4 bases, and 28 bases lay between the germline ends. CDR3 length: 17 residues. The CDR3 is CASSRDGSASRLYEQYF. The CDR3 nucleotides are TGCGCCAGTTCCCGGGACGGGAGTGCGTCGAGGCTATACGAGCAGTACTTC. Full variable domain (rest looked up from reference TRBV5-1 and TRBJ2-7): KAGVTQTPRYLIKTRGQQVTLSCSPISGHRSVSWYQQTPGQGLQFLFEYFSETQRNKGNFPGRFSGRQFSNSRSEMNVSTLELGDSALYLCASSRDGSASRLYEQYFGPGTRLTVT.

The chain joins TRBV6-1 to TRBJ2-3; D not certain. The V gene lost 6 bases and the J gene lost 2 bases, with 9 bases spanning the gap. The CDR3 spans 13 residues. Germline V lookup: CDR1 MNHNS, CDR2 SASEGT. The CDR3 nucleotides read TGTGCCAGCAGGAACAGCCTCACAGATACGCAGTATTTT. Protein sequence: CASRNSLTDTQYF.

This clonotype was detected a few times. This chain connects TRBV4-3 to TRBJ2-2; D gene unclear. The CDR3 has 14 residues. Germline V gene data show CDR1 as LGHNA and CDR2 as YSLEER. Trimming cost V 4 bases and J 4 bases, with 10 bases left between them. CDR3 in amino acids: CASSPKFTTGELFF. For the CDR3, the DNA is TGCGCCAGCAGCCCAAAATTCACCACCGGGGAGCTGTTTTTT.